This T cell receptor (beta chain) was retrieved from a study of blood T cell repertoires in COVID-19. In the original analysis: The authors estimated nucleated cell counts from reference gene primer amplification. The repertoire was sequenced with immunoSEQ multiplex PCR; TCRdb's copy has only in-frame clones and lacks some. That table furnishes V, J and clone size, whereas the DNA furnished D and trimming. The sample yields approximately 130,000 clones, around 83% seen once. Categorization into cohorts depended on clinical history that participants reported. Symptom resolution, clearance, or two negative PCRs marked donors in Cohort 3 as recovered. CDR1 and CDR2 from the germline V gene are SQVTM and ANQGSEA. The CDR3 covers 15 residues. The ends were cut back, 2 bases at V and 4 bases at J, with 14 bases in the middle.

The receptor was derived from a man younger than 40 who had recovered from COVID-19. The sample taken for sequencing was PBMCs or T cells enriched from blood (not recorded which). The chain employs TRBV29-1 and TRBJ1-4; tentative D call: TRBD1 (6 bases). The CDR3 nucleotides read TGCAGCGTTGAACGGCAGGGGTCGGGTAATGAAAAACTGTTTTTT. It codes for CSVERQGSGNEKLFF.